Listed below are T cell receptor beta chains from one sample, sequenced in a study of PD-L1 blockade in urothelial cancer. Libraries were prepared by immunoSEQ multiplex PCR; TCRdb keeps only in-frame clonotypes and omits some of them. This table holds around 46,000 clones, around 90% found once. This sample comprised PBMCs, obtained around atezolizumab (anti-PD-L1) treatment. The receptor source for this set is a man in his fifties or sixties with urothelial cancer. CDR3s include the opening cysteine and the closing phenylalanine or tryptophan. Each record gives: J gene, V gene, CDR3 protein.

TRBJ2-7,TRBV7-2,CASSSHAGWYEQYF
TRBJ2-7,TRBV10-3,CATERGTSGNYEQYF
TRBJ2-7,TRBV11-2,CASSLGLAGGHEQYF
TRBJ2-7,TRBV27,CASGRDRVPSGGYEQYF
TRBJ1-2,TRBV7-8,CASSSPLGGGYTF
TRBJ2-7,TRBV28,CASSGSGRVSYEQYF
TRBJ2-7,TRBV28,CASKVGGQNYEQYF
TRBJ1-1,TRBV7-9,CASSLPPGNTEAFF
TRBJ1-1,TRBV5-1,CASSLYKNTEAFF
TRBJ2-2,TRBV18,CASSPRSSSNTGELFF
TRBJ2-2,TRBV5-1,CASSLTANTGELFF
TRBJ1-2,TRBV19,CASTRSGTGNYGYTF
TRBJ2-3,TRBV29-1,CSVGGLTGYPTDTQYF
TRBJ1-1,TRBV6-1,CASKAGQGLYTEAFF
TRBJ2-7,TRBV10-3,CAIRTGNEQYF
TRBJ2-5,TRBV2,CASSDLQSDRDRETQYF
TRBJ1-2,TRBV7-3,CASSSTNSGQAGYGYTF
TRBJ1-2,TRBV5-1,CASSLVAIRSGRGYTF
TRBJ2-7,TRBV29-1,CSVGTDSYEQYF
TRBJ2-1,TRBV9,CASSVGEENEQFF
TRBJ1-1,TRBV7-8,CASSLGQGLNTEAFF
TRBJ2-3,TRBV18,CASSPIRAGGTTDTQYF
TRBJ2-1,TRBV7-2,CASSLAPNRPYNEQFF
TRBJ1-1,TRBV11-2,CASSRRTNYMEAFF
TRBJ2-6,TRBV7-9,CASSLTGSGANVLTF
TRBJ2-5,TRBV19,CASSRQGSSETQYF
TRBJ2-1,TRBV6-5,CASSYSAVSYNEWQFF
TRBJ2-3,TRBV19,CASSLGQATDTQYF
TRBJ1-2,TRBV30,CANLRFYGYTF
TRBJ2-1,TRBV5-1,CASSLGGRGNEQFF
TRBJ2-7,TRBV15,CATSRVGDEQYF
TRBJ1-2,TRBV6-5,CASRLLGREDGYTF
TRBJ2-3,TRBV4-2,CASSPGTSGGGDTQYF
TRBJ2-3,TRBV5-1,CASSLYPGTVTDTQYF
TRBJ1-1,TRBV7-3,CASSVDRDRGTEAFF
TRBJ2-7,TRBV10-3,CAISEKETGSYEQYF
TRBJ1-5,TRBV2,CASSAGTGNQPQHF
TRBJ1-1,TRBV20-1,CSARGVLEAFF
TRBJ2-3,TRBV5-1,CASKPSPGQNTDTQYF
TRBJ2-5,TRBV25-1,CASTAGTGGTQYF
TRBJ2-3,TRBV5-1,CASSPGQGMRTDTQYF
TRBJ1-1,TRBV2,CASSVESQGNAEAFF
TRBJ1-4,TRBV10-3,CAIRQGVLEKLFF
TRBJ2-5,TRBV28,CASSLAGGETQYF
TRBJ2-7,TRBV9,CASSVAPSGASYEQYF
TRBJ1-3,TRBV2,CASRQEDSGNTIYF
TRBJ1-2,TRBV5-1,CASRWVATGDYGYTF
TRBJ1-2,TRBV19,CASSDRGDGYTF
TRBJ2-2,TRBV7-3,CASSLMGGITGELFF
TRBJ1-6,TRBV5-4,CASSPWSGQGSSSYNSPLHF
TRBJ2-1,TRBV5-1,CASSLAQARYNEQFF
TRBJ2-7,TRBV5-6,CASRGGTGRSYEQYF
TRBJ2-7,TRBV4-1,CASSQRELADLSYEQYF
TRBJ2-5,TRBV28,CASGRLAGEETQYF
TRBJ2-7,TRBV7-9,CASSLQGTNEQYF
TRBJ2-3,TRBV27,CASSPGTGGSTDTQYF